This TCR beta chain appears in the sequencing data of a study of early T cells in non-severe SARS-CoV-2 infection. General observations from the study: The matching step, a VDJdb search, favored anti-spike CD8 responses and missed private and CD4 specificities.

cDNA molecules, individually, were tagged with unique molecular identifiers. TCRdb passed the 5' RACE reads through MiXCR, listing each CDR3 protein once. The table records more than 70,000 distinct CDR3 sequences, roughly an eighth of them present only once. As concerns this clonotype: As yet, its antigen is unknown.

The receptor's source is an adult who was a healthcare worker with PCR-confirmed SARS-CoV-2 infection or an uninfected control (not recorded which). The source material was whole blood.

CDR3 loop: CASSFRTGGPDTQYF. The CDR3 DNA sequence: TGTGCCAGCAGTTTTAGAACGGGGGGACCAGATACGCAGTATTTT. This sequence joins TRBV6-6 and TRBJ2-3, with TRBD2 identical over 7 bases. The V and J ends lost 4 bases and 4 bases, in that order; junction bases with no gene match: 8. The length of the CDR3 is 15 residues. Germline-derived CDR1 and CDR2 are MNHNY and SVGAGI (reference sequence).